One and the same sample provided the 10 T cell receptor beta chains below, sequenced in a study of blood T cell repertoires in COVID-19. Data came from immunoSEQ multiplex PCR; TCRdb stores just in-frame clones and leaves some out. Of 50,000 to 65,000 clones listed, 88% are singletons. The sample was peripheral blood. These receptors were collected from a man between 45 and 60 years old with active COVID-19.

This sequence joins TRBV6-6 and TRBJ1-5; a weak D match, TRBD1 (6 bases). CDR1 and CDR2 from the germline V gene are MNHNY and SVGAGI (reference sequence). V shed 6 bases and J shed 7 bases, with 16 bases lying between them. CDR3 length: 14 residues. The CDR3 loop is CASSPTGTRQPQHF. The CDR3 nucleotides are TGTGCCAGCAGCCCTACAGGGACGCGGCAGCCCCAGCATTTT.

The rearrangement joins TRBV7-2 to TRBJ2-7; perhaps TRBD1 as D (5 bases). The V end was cut by 0 bases, the J end by 2 bases, with 8 bases between. This CDR3 comprises 14 residues. Germline V gives CDR1 SGHTA, CDR2 FQGNSA. The CDR3 DNA follows: TGTGCCAGCAGCTTAGCAGGGGCGACCTACGAGCAGTACTTC. The encoded protein is CASSLAGATYEQYF. Filled out from reference TRBV7-2 and TRBJ2-7, the complete variable domain reads GAGVSQSPSNKVTEKGKDVELRCDPISGHTALYWYRQSLGQGLEFLIYFQGNSAPDKSGLPSDRFSAERTGGSVSTLTIQRTQQEDSAVYLCASSLAGATYEQYFGPGTRLTVT.

The rearrangement links TRBV12-3 or TRBV12-4 to TRBJ2-7; possible D gene TRBD1, 5 bases. V lost 3 bases to trimming and J lost 0 bases, with 6 bases between them. This CDR3 has 13 residues. This CDR3 is CASSFRGSYEQYF. The CDR3, as DNA: TGTGCCAGCAGTTTTAGGGGCTCCTACGAGCAGTACTTC.

The chain couples TRBV3-1 (or the pseudogene TRBV3-2) to TRBJ2-3; TRBD2 aligns across 9 bases. The CDR3 is made up of 17 amino acids. The germline V gene encodes CDR1 LGHDT and CDR2 YNNKEL (reference sequence). J was trimmed by 5 bases and V by 0 bases; bases with no gene match: 9. The CDR3 DNA follows: TGTGCCAGCAGCCAAGATGGGCGGGGGGGCATGAGAGATACGCAGTATTTT. It encodes CASSQDGRGGMRDTQYF.

This clone showed up just once. The rearrangement joins TRBV7-6 to TRBJ2-2, with D possibly TRBD2 on 6 matching bases. Trimming left V 1 base short and J 6 bases short, with 9 bases between. CDR1 and CDR2 from the germline V gene are SGHVS and FNYEAQ. The CDR3 covers 14 residues. The CDR3 nucleotides read TGTGCCAGCAGCTTAGAAGGAGGGCCCGGGGAGCTGTTTTTT. This codes for CASSLEGGPGELFF.

This chain uses TRBV5-1 with TRBJ2-1; 9 nucleotides agree with TRBD2. In germline, CDR1 is SGHRS, CDR2 YFSETQ. The CDR3 has 17 residues. Germline trimming cut 4 bases from V and 8 bases from J; bases unmatched to any gene: 16. CDR3 amino acids: CASSPLPGTSLSDEQFF. CDR3 bases: TGCGCCAGCAGCCCGTTGCCCGGGACTAGCCTGTCGGATGAGCAGTTCTTC.

This chain uses TRBV7-2 with TRBJ1-1, with a weak D call TRBD1 (6 bases). This CDR3 comprises 14 residues. Germline V gene sequence: CDR1 SGHTA, CDR2 FQGNSA. The ends were cut back, 5 bases at V and 5 bases at J, with 15 bases in the middle. The CDR3 protein is CASSPKGEWTEAFF. The CDR3 coding sequence is TGTGCCAGCAGCCCCAAGGGGGAGTGGACTGAAGCTTTCTTT.

The J gene is TRBJ2-1, the V gene TRBV2; D not certain. Germline CDR1 is SNHLY and CDR2 is FYNNEI. The V end was cut by 6 bases, the J end by 7 bases, with 7 bases between. The CDR3 loop spans 11 amino acids. The CDR3, as DNA: TGTGCCAGCAGGGAGTTGAATGAGCAGTTCTTC. This encodes CASRELNEQFF. The complete variable domain, with remaining parts taken from reference TRBV2 and TRBJ2-1, reads EPEVTQTPSHQVTQMGQEVILRCVPISNHLYFYWYRQILGQKVEFLVSFYNNEISEKSEIFDDQFSVERPDGSNFTLKIRSTKLEDSAMYFCASRELNEQFFGPGTRLTVL.

The J gene is TRBJ1-6, the V gene TRBV19; D unresolved. This CDR3 is built from 14 residues. Germline CDR1 LNHDA, CDR2 SQIVND (reference sequence). V lost 5 bases and J 1 base, leaving 6 bases between the germline ends. This chain's CDR3 is CASSRSSYNSPLHF. DNA of the CDR3: TGTGCCAGTAGTCGGTCTTCCTATAATTCACCCCTCCACTTT.

The chain joins TRBV10-3 to TRBJ1-3; 9 bases align to TRBD1. The CDR3 is 14 residues long. Germline CDR1 and CDR2: ENHRY and SYGVKD. Trimming cost V 10 bases and J 3 bases; bases outside gene matches: 7. This CDR3 reads CATQGQGGGNTIYF. CDR3 coding DNA: TGTGCCACGCAGGGACAGGGTGGTGGAAACACCATATATTTT.